The 5 T cell receptor beta chains in this list originate from one sample, sequenced in a study of cytomegalovirus exposure and HLA in healthy donors. The study ran its PCR with 60 Vbeta and 13 Jbeta primers. TCRdb's copy holds only in-frame clones and misses some; the assay was immunoSEQ multiplex PCR. The data contain roughly 130,000 clones, 74% of them singletons. Sample: PBMCs. The receptors here all came from a man aged 18 to 30 in good health and CMV-seropositive.

V gene TRBV6-5 combines with J gene TRBJ2-1, with D perhaps TRBD1 (6 bases). Germline values: CDR1 MNHEY, CDR2 SVGAGI. This CDR3 has 15 amino acids. Trimming pared 6 bases from V and 6 bases from J, leaving 18 bases between. In DNA form, the CDR3 reads TGTGCCAGCAGGCCTACGGGACAAAAACTCAATGAGCAGTTCTTC. Amino acid sequence: CASRPTGQKLNEQFF.

This clone was recorded a few times. The rearrangement links TRBV10-2 to TRBJ2-5; 15 nucleotides line up with TRBD2. V gave up 3 bases and J gave up 5 bases; unmatched junction bases: 4. In germline, CDR1 is WSHSY, CDR2 SAAADI. The CDR3 has 16 residues. The CDR3 DNA reads as TGCGCCAGCAGTGACGGACTAGCGGGGGGGCGTGAGACCCAGTACTTC. Its translation is CASSDGLAGGRETQYF.

This chain links TRBV9 with TRBJ2-3, with TRBD1 as a possible D gene (6 bases). The CDR3 totals 13 residues. Trimming removed 5 bases at V and 3 bases at J, with 10 bases between. In germline, CDR1 is SGDLS, CDR2 YYNGEE. CDR3 coding DNA: TGTGCCAGCAGGCCCCAGGGGACAGATACGCAGTATTTT. It specifies CASRPQGTDTQYF.

V and J are TRBV6-5 and TRBJ2-7, with TRBD1 matching over 7 bases. Trimming cost V 5 bases and J 5 bases; bases outside gene matches: 6. Germline lookup yields CDR1 MNHEY and CDR2 SVGAGI. CDR3 length: 13 amino acids. DNA for the CDR3: TGTGCCAGCAGTCCCGGACAGGTCGACGAGCAGTACTTC. This encodes CASSPGQVDEQYF.

V is TRBV7-2 and J is TRBJ2-1; 9 bases align to TRBD2. This CDR3 has 15 amino acids. The germline CDR1 and CDR2 sequences are SGHTA and FQGNSA. V shed 0 bases and J 8 bases; nucleotides not matched to a gene: 5. The CDR3 region is CASSLALRGGDEQFF. The CDR3 DNA is TGTGCCAGCAGCTTAGCACTGCGGGGGGGCGATGAGCAGTTCTTC.